The 15 T cell receptor beta chains in this list originate from one sample, sequenced in a study of blood T cells in healthy people across ages. For the second PCR, which ran for about 7 to 11 cycles, a sample-barcoded 5' primer and a J-beta primer mix were used. MiXCR, run by TCRdb on the 5' RACE reads, gives a single entry per CDR3 protein. The repertoire holds about 580,000 distinct CDR3 sequences, with 40% to 55% as singletons. The specimen was blood. These receptors all come from a man aged 80 or over in good health.

This clonotype was seen at least ten times. The chain combines TRBV6-5 with TRBJ1-2; no definite D call. Trimming took off 6 bases at V and 5 bases at J, with 10 bases between the two ends. The CDR3 is 12 amino acids. Germline V lookup: CDR1 MNHEY, CDR2 SVGAGI. The CDR3 spells CASSEDLYGYTF. CDR3 DNA sequence: TGTGCCAGCAGCGAGGACCTTTATGGCTACACCTTC.

The V call is TRBV4-3, the J call TRBJ2-4, with 12 nucleotides matching TRBD2. The end of the DNA is better explained by TRBJ2-7, so the J call may be wrong. Germline assignment: CDR1 LGHNA and CDR2 YSLEER. The CDR3 has 17 amino acids. The DNA of the CDR3 is TGCGCCAGCAGCCAATCTATACTAGCGGGGGGTAAAGACGAGCAGTACTTC. This encodes CASSQSILAGGKDEQYF.

Points on this clonotype: This sequence may be a read error, since a much larger clone differs from it by one base. The J gene is TRBJ1-6, the V gene TRBV6-5; 8 bases agree with TRBD1. CDR3 length: 14 amino acids. Losses at the gene ends were 4 bases for V and 10 bases for J; bases not matched to a gene: 6. Germline V CDR1 and CDR2: MNHEY, SVGAGI. The CDR3 region is CASSLQGGKSPLHF. The CDR3 region has the DNA TGTGCCAGCAGTTTACAGGGGGGGAAGTCACCCCTCCACTTT.

The V and J genes are TRBV7-9 and TRBJ2-3; 10 positions match TRBD2. With 7 bases clipped from V and 3 bases from J, the junction kept 10 bases outside the gene matches. This CDR3 comprises 16 residues. The germline V gene has CDR1 SEHNR and CDR2 FQNEAQ (reference sequence). This CDR3 reads CASNPRTSGGTDTQYF. The CDR3 nucleotides read TGTGCCAGCAACCCTCGGACTAGCGGAGGAACAGATACGCAGTATTTT. Full variable domain (rest looked up from reference TRBV7-9 and TRBJ2-3): DTGVSQNPRHKITKRGQNVTFRCDPISEHNRLYWYRQTLGQGPEFLTYFQNEAQLEKSRLLSDRFSAERPKGSFSTLEIQRTEQGDSAMYLCASNPRTSGGTDTQYFGPGTRLTVL.

This clonotype was seen repeatedly, ten times or more. The rearrangement joins TRBV6-5 to TRBJ1-1; the D is unclear. The CDR3 is 14 amino acids. The germline V gene encodes CDR1 MNHEY and CDR2 SVGAGI. Between the trimmed V and J ends, which lost 6 bases and 4 bases, there was a span of 15 bases. The CDR3 nucleotides are TGTGCCAGCAGCGACGTTTGGGAGGGCACTGAAGCTTTCTTT. Protein: CASSDVWEGTEAFF.

This clonotype has more than one count but fewer than ten. The chain couples TRBV6-6 to TRBJ1-1, with D possibly TRBD1 on 5 matching bases. Germline V lookup: CDR1 MNHNY, CDR2 SVGAGI (reference sequence). The CDR3 extends over 14 amino acids. Trimming took 6 bases from V and 1 from J, leaving 12 bases between them. CDR3 sequence reads: CASSKTATNTEAFF. CDR3 sequence (DNA): TGTGCCAGCAGCAAGACAGCTACGAACACTGAAGCTTTCTTT.

The chain recombines TRBV6-2 or TRBV6-3 with TRBJ2-7, with 14 bases that match TRBD2. Germline values: CDR1 MNHEY, CDR2 SVGEGT. The CDR3 has 15 residues. V shed 7 bases, J shed 6 bases, and the junction held 8 bases outside the gene matches. CDR3 protein: CASTGLAGGLGEQYF. CDR3 sequence (DNA): TGTGCCAGCACCGGACTAGCGGGGGGACTTGGCGAGCAGTACTTC.

The rearrangement joins TRBV9 to TRBJ2-2; the match to TRBD2 covers 14 bases. Germline V gene lookup returns CDR1 SGDLS and CDR2 YYNGEE. V trimming: 0 bases; J trimming: 10 bases; junction bases outside the gene matches: 2. The CDR3 extends over 15 amino acids. CDR3 sequence: CASSVGGLAGEELFF. CDR3 DNA sequence: TGTGCCAGCAGCGTAGGGGGACTAGCGGGAGAGGAGCTGTTTTTT.

This clonotype was seen only a few times. V usage is TRBV28 and J usage is TRBJ2-7; D may be TRBD2 (6 bases). With 6 bases removed from V and 2 bases from J, the gap between germline ends came to 20 bases. The CDR3 totals 16 residues. Germline assignment: CDR1 MDHEN and CDR2 SYDVKM. CDR3 sequence: CASSYPVGGVPYEQYF. For the CDR3, the DNA is TGTGCCAGCAGCTACCCGGTGGGGGGAGTTCCCTACGAGCAGTACTTC.

Ten or more counts support this clonotype. The CDR3 region has the DNA TGTGCCACTATTCCGACGGCCATGAACACTGAAGCTTTCTTT. This codes for CATIPTAMNTEAFF. This rearrangement joins TRBV6-6 to TRBJ1-1; D gene uncertain. V was trimmed by 10 bases and J by 0 bases, leaving 15 bases between them. The CDR3 length is 14 residues. Germline assignment: CDR1 MNHNY and CDR2 SVGAGI (reference sequence).

A few counts support this clonotype. V gene TRBV19 combines with J gene TRBJ1-5; D unresolved. The CDR3 spans 15 residues. The V end was cut by 4 bases, the J end by 3 bases, with 13 bases between. Germline V gene data show CDR1 as LNHDA and CDR2 as SQIVND (reference sequence). CDR3 DNA: TGTGCCAGTAGTAAGGCAGAGGAGTACAATCAGCCCCAGCATTTT. It specifies CASSKAEEYNQPQHF.

This clonotype was found once. Sequence at one end of the junction differs from germline and may be a read error. The V and J genes are TRBV27 and TRBJ2-7; TRBD2 matches at 10 bases. CDR3 length equals 15 residues. Germline loops: CDR1 MNHEY, CDR2 SMNVEV (reference sequence). CDR3: CAGSVTGTSVYEQYF. CDR3 nucleotides: TGTGCCGGCAGTGTCACCGGGACTAGCGTCTACGAGCAGTACTTC.

This chain joins TRBV5-1 and TRBJ1-2, with 8 positions matching TRBD1. This CDR3 contains 17 residues. With 0 bases clipped from V and 0 bases from J, the junction kept 7 bases outside the gene matches. Germline-derived CDR1 and CDR2 are SGHRS and YFSETQ. This CDR3 is CASSLALDRATNYGYTF. CDR3 bases: TGCGCCAGCAGCTTGGCCCTGGACAGGGCCACTAACTATGGCTACACCTTC.

This clonotype has a handful of counts. The chain is built from TRBV4-3 and TRBJ1-1, with D unclear. Trimming stripped 1 base from V and 1 base from J, with 4 bases between. The CDR3 has 13 amino acids. CDR1 is LGHNA and CDR2 is YSLEER in the germline V gene. Written as DNA, the CDR3 is TGCGCCAGCAGCCAAGGGGGGAACACTGAAGCTTTCTTT. This codes for CASSQGGNTEAFF.

This clonotype was counted between two and nine times. The V call is TRBV5-1, the J call TRBJ2-5, with 11 bases identical to TRBD1. CDR1 and CDR2 from the germline V gene are SGHRS and YFSETQ. This CDR3 spans 14 amino acids. V shed 4 bases and J 5 bases; nucleotides not matched to a gene: 4. This CDR3 reads CASSGQGAEETQYF. For the CDR3, the DNA is TGCGCCAGCAGCGGACAGGGGGCCGAGGAGACCCAGTACTTC.